The sequence of this TCR beta chain was determined in a study of T-cell reconstitution after alpha-beta-depleted transplantation in children. Study observations and caveats: By about two months after transplant, alpha-beta T cells reportedly arose from several hundred graft clones that had expanded. Recipient T cells and thymic progenitors that survived were the source of the high TCRbeta diversity seen at day 60 in some patients. One year after transplant, T-cell counts and diversity came mostly from newly produced T cells.

Per the germline V gene, CDR1 is SEHNR and CDR2 is FQNEAQ (reference sequence). The CDR3 sequence is 13 residues long. V lost 4 bases, J lost 3 bases, and 9 bases lay in between. Unique molecular identifiers were used to barcode this TCRbeta library. From the PCR reads, TCRdb called clonotypes with MiXCR, one entry per CDR3 protein. The table has about 220,000 distinct CDR3 sequences, 17% seen once. In this sample, this clonotype turned up a few times. Its target is not known. The sample in question was PBMCs, mostly from graft donor cells, obtained 360 days after TCRalphabeta/CD19-depleted stem cell transplant. The chain has TRBV7-9 and TRBJ1-1; D remains unclear. This TCR came from a male patient between 2 and 15 years old who had a stem cell transplant for acute lymphoblastic leukemia, so the T cells may come from the graft donor. The CDR3 DNA is TGTGCCAGCAGCTGGGAAGAGGACACTGAAGCTTTCTTT. Translated, it gives CASSWEEDTEAFF. Full variable domain (missing parts from reference TRBV7-9 and TRBJ1-1): DTGVSQNPRHKITKRGQNVTFRCDPISEHNRLYWYRQTLGQGPEFLTYFQNEAQLEKSRLLSDRFSAERPKGSFSTLEIQRTEQGDSAMYLCASSWEEDTEAFFGQGTRLTVV.